This TCR beta chain was recorded in a study of identical twins. There are a few counts of this clonotype. TCRdb passed the 5' RACE reads through MiXCR, listing each CDR3 protein once. The sample lists 210,000 or so distinct CDR3 sequences; more than 15% were seen once. The germline V gene has CDR1 SGDLS and CDR2 YYNGEE. The CDR3 covers 13 residues. The ends were cut back, 3 bases at V and 4 bases at J, with 8 bases in the middle. These same records also appear under a second study, on T cells expressing NK-cell markers.

The sequence was obtained from a young woman in good health. Sample: CD8+ T cells sorted from blood. The chain employs TRBV9 and TRBJ2-1; D uncertain. The CDR3 DNA reads TGTGCCAGCAGCGCGGGTGGATACAATGAGCAGTTCTTC. This encodes CASSAGGYNEQFF.